What follows describes a single T cell receptor (beta chain). Its antigen is unidentified. This CDR3 is 15 amino acids long. Trimming shortened V by 5 bases and J by 2 bases, and 16 bases separated the two germline ends. Germline lookup yields CDR1 KGHSH and CDR2 LQKENI. The sample belongs to a study of breast tumors, draining lymph nodes, adjacent tissues. Samples came from axillary lymph nodes draining the breast cancer. MiXCR, run by TCRdb on the multiplex PCR reads, gives a single entry per CDR3 protein. This sample has 65,000 to 80,000 distinct CDR3 sequences, with roughly 20% found just once. Study results and limitations: Most tumor T cells seemingly derive from lymph node, then expand in tumor. Luminal-like breast cancer showed significantly greater tumor-nontumor repertoire similarity than basal-like breast cancer did. Tumors had less TCR diversity than lymph nodes, more than nontumor tissue.

The source of this sequence is a female donor with breast cancer. Some clones in this sample may be carry-over from other donors' samples. V is TRBV18 and J is TRBJ2-7; D not certain. The sample was axillary lymph node tissue. The CDR3 sequence is CASSGLSGSPYEQYF. Written as DNA, the CDR3 is TGTGCCAGCTCAGGTCTCTCCGGGTCACCCTACGAGCAGTACTTC. Using reference TRBV18 and TRBJ2-7 for the parts outside the CDR3, the full variable domain is NAGVMQNPRHLVRRRGQEARLRCSPMKGHSHVYWYRQLPEEGLKFMVYLQKENIIDESGMPKERFSAEFPKEGPSILRIQQVVRGDSAAYFCASSGLSGSPYEQYFGPGTRLTVT.